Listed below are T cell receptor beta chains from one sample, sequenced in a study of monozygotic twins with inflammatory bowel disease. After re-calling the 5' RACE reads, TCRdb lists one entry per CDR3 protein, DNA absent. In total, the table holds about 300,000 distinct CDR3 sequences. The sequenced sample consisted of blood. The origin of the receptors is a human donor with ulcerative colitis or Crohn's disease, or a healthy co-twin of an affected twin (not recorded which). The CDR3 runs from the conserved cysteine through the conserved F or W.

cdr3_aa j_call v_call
CASTTLATGYNEQFF TRBJ2-1 TRBV7-8
CATSRDPGGSNEQYF TRBJ2-7 TRBV15
CASSLGPSGRGHEQFF TRBJ2-1 TRBV5-1
CSVDRGGDTQYF TRBJ2-3 TRBV29-1
CSARLAGGRSSYEQYF TRBJ2-7 TRBV20-1
CARNPRHLHSYEQYF TRBJ2-7 TRBV27
CASSLGQSGSPLHF TRBJ1-6 TRBV5-1
CASSIDLRDEQYF TRBJ2-7 TRBV19
CSASPGTINSPLHF TRBJ1-6 TRBV20-1
CASSLSLDSYNEQFF TRBJ2-1 TRBV7-2
CSVIRDPGGATEAFF TRBJ1-1 TRBV29-1
CASSGTGERQAKNIQYF TRBJ2-4 TRBV6-1
CASRPTTGSEQYF TRBJ2-7 TRBV6-5
CASSPQGSYEQYF TRBJ2-7 TRBV5-1
CASSLRFQGASRHNEQFF TRBJ2-1 TRBV5-6
CASSPKSTEYYGYTF TRBJ1-2 TRBV18
CASSVRQGAVLVTEAFF TRBJ1-1 TRBV28
CASSNSGGAYEQYF TRBJ2-7 TRBV5-6
CASSFPGTGNEKLFF TRBJ1-4 TRBV25-1
CASSQRSYNEQFF TRBJ2-1 TRBV19
CASSETSGFPYEQYF TRBJ2-7 TRBV5-1
CASSLVHGVQGTEAFF TRBJ1-1 TRBV7-2
CATSSGRRERSDTQYF TRBJ2-3 TRBV15
CASSLVGTGYGYTF TRBJ1-2 TRBV7-2
CASSNGLAGYEQYF TRBJ2-7 TRBV5-4
CAWNWGSSRSSYNEQFF TRBJ2-1 TRBV30
CASSSIVAQYF TRBJ2-3 TRBV7-9
CASSLALQADSRADTQYF TRBJ2-3 TRBV7-2
CASSQDRETQYF TRBJ2-5 TRBV18
CASSLGQLGSNQPQHF TRBJ1-5 TRBV5-1
CASSQDPVKSGELFF TRBJ2-2 TRBV5-4
CASRQIHRGQCEQFF TRBJ2-1 TRBV10-1
CASSPSGNSGNTIYF TRBJ1-3 TRBV14
CASSLRSASAEQFF TRBJ2-1 TRBV7-9
CASTNRGGDEKLFF TRBJ1-4 TRBV5-1
CSVDSVIGLAGVRRETQYF TRBJ2-5 TRBV29-1
CASSLNRDRNQPQHF TRBJ1-5 TRBV27
CASSRESSFRETQYF TRBJ2-5 TRBV12-3/TRBV12-4
CASRTAGQSYNVLTF TRBJ2-6 TRBV27
CASSSAGAAGNTIYF TRBJ1-3 TRBV3-1
CASSFSGNEQYF TRBJ2-7 TRBV7-9
CASSLVQGNSPLHF TRBJ1-6 TRBV7-2